A single sample gave rise to the 8 T cell receptor beta chains below, sequenced in a study of blood T cell repertoires in COVID-19. The assay was immunoSEQ multiplex PCR, and TCRdb's table has in-frame clones only and misses some. The sample contains 65,000 or so clones, roughly 87% of which appear only once. The sequencing sample was made of peripheral blood. The receptor source for this set is a human donor with acute or convalescent COVID-19. The donor label of this sample is uncertain.

This clone was counted a single time. The V gene is TRBV11-3, the J gene TRBJ2-3; weak D call: TRBD2 (6 bases). CDR3 length equals 12 residues. V was trimmed by 4 bases and J by 7 bases, leaving 9 bases between them. Germline values: CDR1 SGHNT, CDR2 YENEEA. The CDR3 spells CASSSSGYTQYF. For the CDR3, the DNA is TGTGCCAGCAGCTCGAGCGGGTATACGCAGTATTTT.

V and J are TRBV7-9 and TRBJ2-1; 7 bases agree with TRBD2. J gave up 4 bases and V 3 bases, and 6 bases lay outside the gene matches. There are 15 residues in the CDR3. CDR1 SEHNR and CDR2 FQNEAQ come from the germline V gene (reference sequence). The CDR3 nucleotides are TGTGCCAGCAGCTTTACATGGGGAGGGTACAATGAGCAGTTCTTC. Translating it yields CASSFTWGGYNEQFF.

The V gene is TRBV5-1, the J gene TRBJ1-6; 10 nucleotides align to TRBD1. J was trimmed by 8 bases and V by 4 bases; bases with no gene match: 6. CDR1 SGHRS and CDR2 YFSETQ come from the germline V gene. The CDR3 loop spans 15 amino acids. CDR3 protein: CASSGTGAGYSPLHF. The DNA for the CDR3 is TGCGCCAGCAGCGGGACAGGGGCCGGTTATTCACCCCTCCACTTT.

This chain joins TRBV30 and TRBJ2-2; D call uncertain. Trimming cost V 3 bases and J 0 bases, with 8 bases left between them. The V gene's germline CDR1 is GTSNPN and CDR2 SVGIG (reference sequence). The CDR3 contains 14 residues. The CDR3: CAWSEFPNTGELFF. CDR3 DNA sequence: TGTGCCTGGAGCGAGTTTCCGAACACCGGGGAGCTGTTTTTT.

The chain recombines TRBV14 with TRBJ2-5; D gene uncertain. CDR1 is SGHDN and CDR2 is FVKESK in the germline V gene. Trimming cost V 4 bases and J 1 base, with 4 bases left between them. CDR3 length equals 12 residues. Here the CDR3 DNA reads TGTGCCAGCAGCCCGTTCCAAGAGACCCAGTACTTC. It yields the protein CASSPFQETQYF.

The gene calls are TRBV5-4 and TRBJ1-6, with 7 bases that match TRBD1. J was trimmed by 7 bases and V by 5 bases; bases with no gene match: 6. Germline values: CDR1 SGHNT, CDR2 YYREEE (reference sequence). The CDR3 has 14 residues. The CDR3 DNA reads as TGTGCCAGCAGACCCGACAGGGTAAATTCACCCCTCCACTTT. Translated: CASRPDRVNSPLHF.

This clone showed up just a few times. The V gene is TRBV10-3, the J gene TRBJ2-7; 15 nucleotides match TRBD2. Germline assignment: CDR1 ENHRY and CDR2 SYGVKD. This CDR3 comprises 15 residues. The V segment lost 5 bases and the J segment 3 bases; nucleotides outside the gene matches: 2. The DNA of the CDR3 is TGTGCCATCAGTCCGGGACTAGCGGGAGGCTACGAGCAGTACTTC. This codes for CAISPGLAGGYEQYF.

The genes are TRBV27 and TRBJ2-1, with D maybe TRBD1 (6 bases). Per the germline V gene, CDR1 is MNHEY and CDR2 is SMNVEV (reference sequence). The ends were cut back, 6 bases at V and 5 bases at J, with 20 bases in the middle. The CDR3 sequence is 16 residues long. CDR3 loop: CASSPLTGTPNNEQFF. The CDR3 DNA reads TGTGCCAGCAGCCCGCTGACCGGGACACCTAACAATGAGCAGTTCTTC.